This T cell receptor (beta chain) was observed in a study of blood T cell repertoires in COVID-19. Study-wide context: Collection of acute and convalescent COVID-19 samples took place in the United States, Italy and Spain. Sources were T cells, B-cell-depleted T cells, or PBMCs; the material itself was cDNA or gDNA.

Participant-given clinical history determined each cohort assignment. The CDR3 extends over 14 amino acids. Deletions cut 0 bases from V and 1 base from J, with 7 bases between. Germline CDR1 reads SGHRS; CDR2 reads YFSETQ. In the study's own analysis: Nucleated cell counts were estimated from reference gene primer amplification. Measured with immunoSEQ multiplex PCR; TCRdb has only the in-frame clones, and not every one. V and J calls and clone size are copied from that table; D and trimming were computed from the DNA. The sample lists approximately 250,000 clones; approximately 84% were seen once. Sequencing input: PBMCs or T cells enriched from blood (not recorded which). This receptor was taken from a man in his forties or fifties who had recovered from COVID-19. The chain recombines TRBV5-1 with TRBJ2-5, with a possible D match to TRBD1 (5 bases). CDR3 bases: TGCGCCAGCAGCTTGGCCCAGGGCCAAGAGACCCAGTACTTC. This sequence encodes CASSLAQGQETQYF.